These 10 T cell receptor beta chains came from one sample sequenced in a study of early T cells in non-severe SARS-CoV-2 infection. TCRdb re-derived calls from the 5' RACE reads in MiXCR, one entry per CDR3 protein. The data hold more than 25,000 distinct CDR3 sequences, with approximately 4.3% observed a single time. Specimen: whole blood. These receptors all come from an adult who was a healthcare worker with PCR-confirmed SARS-CoV-2 infection or an uninfected control (not recorded which).

This clonotype was detected many times. The J gene is TRBJ2-3, the V gene TRBV11-2; a possible D gene is TRBD1 (6 bases). Trimming stripped 1 base from V and 4 bases from J, with 9 bases between. The CDR3 runs to 14 residues. The germline gives CDR1 SGHAT, CDR2 FQNNGV. CDR3 DNA: TGTGCCAGCAGCTTAGCGGGACACTCAGATACGCAGTATTTT. It codes for CASSLAGHSDTQYF.

This clonotype was observed many times. The V call is TRBV6-5, the J call TRBJ1-6; 7 bases line up with TRBD1. Germline values: CDR1 MNHEY, CDR2 SVGAGI. The CDR3 sequence is 17 residues long. The V segment lost 7 bases and the J segment 6 bases; nucleotides outside the gene matches: 15. CDR3 residues: CASKEDLMAGGNSPLHF. The CDR3 nucleotides read TGTGCCAGCAAGGAAGACCTTATGGCAGGGGGTAATTCACCCCTCCACTTT.

This clonotype has only a few counts. The rearrangement uses TRBV28 and TRBJ1-2; D might be TRBD1 (5 bases). The CDR3 runs to 14 residues. Germline V gene sequence: CDR1 MDHEN, CDR2 SYDVKM. Trimming removed 5 bases at V and 2 bases at J, with 12 bases between. The DNA of the CDR3 is TGTGCCAGCAGTCCCCGGGGCCTGAACTATGGCTACACCTTC. Its translation: CASSPRGLNYGYTF.

This clonotype was counted between two and nine times. V usage is TRBV29-1 and J usage is TRBJ2-6; 8 bases line up with TRBD1. The CDR3 sequence is 16 residues long. With 6 bases clipped from V and 0 bases from J, the junction kept 7 bases outside the gene matches. Germline V CDR1 and CDR2: SQVTM, ANQGSEA. CDR3 sequence (DNA): TGCAGCGTCCGCGGGACAGGTTCCTCTGGGGCCAACGTCCTGACTTTC. Encoded protein: CSVRGTGSSGANVLTF.

The chain combines TRBV6-1 with TRBJ1-5; D gene uncertain. Germline values: CDR1 MNHNS, CDR2 SASEGT. Trimming removed 1 base at V and 6 bases at J, with 10 bases between. This CDR3 region has 14 residues. CDR3 loop: CASSEGHSLQPQHF. CDR3 nucleotides: TGTGCCAGCAGTGAAGGTCACAGCCTTCAGCCCCAGCATTTT.

A word on this clonotype: Just one base apart from a much larger clone, this may be a read error. The rearrangement uses TRBV28 and TRBJ1-2; D gene unclear. Germline V gene lookup returns CDR1 MDHEN and CDR2 SYDVKM. The CDR3 is 12 residues long. Trimming took 7 bases from V and 8 from J, leaving 14 bases between them. This chain's CDR3 is CASNWGKKGYTF. The DNA of the CDR3 is TGTGCCAGCAACTGGGGAAAAAAAGGCTACACCTTC.

This clonotype was seen at least ten times. CDR3 loop: CASSFGQGFSEQYF. CDR3 nucleotides: TGTGCCAGCAGCTTTGGACAGGGGTTCTCCGAGCAGTACTTC. This chain links TRBV14 with TRBJ2-7; TRBD1 agrees at 9 bases. CDR3 size: 14 residues. Germline lookup yields CDR1 SGHDN and CDR2 FVKESK. The J segment lost 6 bases and the V segment lost 5 bases, leaving 8 bases of the junction unmatched.

This clonotype was picked up many times. J is TRBJ2-1 and V is TRBV5-6; D unresolved. The germline CDR1 and CDR2 sequences are SGHDT and YYEEEE. This CDR3 contains 12 residues. With 1 base removed from V and 12 bases from J, the gap between germline ends came to 11 bases. The DNA for the CDR3 is TGTGCCAGCAGCTTGTCGGCCGGCGGGCAGTTCTTC. Translating gives CASSLSAGGQFF. Drawing the rest from reference TRBV5-6 and TRBJ2-1, the complete variable domain is DAGVTQSPTHLIKTRGQQVTLRCSPKSGHDTVSWYQQALGQGPQFIFQYYEEEERQRGNFPDRFSGHQFPNYSSELNVNALLLGDSALYLCASSLSAGGQFFGPGTRLTVL.

The chain recombines TRBV11-2 with TRBJ2-7; TRBD1 agrees at 11 bases. The V and J ends lost 4 bases and 5 bases, in that order; junction bases with no gene match: 4. The CDR3 extends over 14 amino acids. Germline V gene data show CDR1 as SGHAT and CDR2 as FQNNGV. The CDR3 DNA is TGTGCCAGCAGCTCCCGGACAGGGGGCAACGAGCAGTACTTC. As protein: CASSSRTGGNEQYF. Filled out from reference TRBV11-2 and TRBJ2-7, the complete variable domain reads EAGVAQSPRYKIIEKRQSVAFWCNPISGHATLYWYQQILGQGPKLLIQFQNNGVVDDSQLPKDRFSAERLKGVDSTLKIQPAKLEDSAVYLCASSSRTGGNEQYFGPGTRLTVT.

In this sample, this clonotype turned up a few times. The chain uses TRBV28 and TRBJ1-4, with TRBD1 matching 8 bases. Germline CDR1 is MDHEN and CDR2 is SYDVKM. The CDR3 has 14 amino acids. V gave up 5 bases and J gave up 7 bases; unmatched junction bases: 6. CDR3 in DNA: TGTGCCAGCAGTCCCTCAGGGGGCCTTGAAAAACTGTTTTTT. Protein sequence: CASSPSGGLEKLFF.